Listed below are T cell receptor beta chains from one sample, sequenced in a study of CD8 T cells in ankylosing spondylitis. TCRdb reanalysed the 5' RACE reads using MiXCR and keeps one entry per CDR3 protein. The data show roughly 130,000 distinct CDR3 sequences, roughly an eighth seen once. Sequencing was carried out using blood, either unsorted or a sorted T cell fraction (not recorded which). The source is a female donor with ankylosing spondylitis or in good health (not recorded which). Both conserved end residues are part of each CDR3. A D gene is named only where the DNA matches it firmly. The size entry is marked missing in some rows and otherwise reads once, few, many or a size class.

V gene	D gene	clone size	J gene	CDR3 DNA	CDR3 protein
TRBV6-1	-	-	TRBJ2-6	TGTGCCAGCAGTCGTGCAGGGGCCAACGTCCTGACTTTC	CASSRAGANVLTF
TRBV20-1	TRBD2	-	TRBJ2-7	TGCAGTGCTAGCGGGACTAGCGGGACCTATAAGCAGTACTTC	CSASGTSGTYKQYF
TRBV14	TRBD1	many	TRBJ1-1	TGTGCCAGCAGCCCTTTACAGGGGGCTGAAGCTTTCTTT	CASSPLQGAEAFF
TRBV7-2	-	many	TRBJ1-4	TGTGCCAGCAGCCGCAGGGAGTTTGCAACTAATGAAAAACTGTTTTTT	CASSRREFATNEKLFF
TRBV7-8	-	-	TRBJ2-3	TGTGCCAGCAGCTTAGTGGCAGCTAGAACAGATACGCAGTATTTT	CASSLVAARTDTQYF
TRBV5-1	TRBD2	-	TRBJ2-2	TGCGCCAGCAGCCCTGGACTAGCGGGAGATGGGCGCACCGGGGAGCTGTTTTTT	CASSPGLAGDGRTGELFF
TRBV5-1	TRBD2	-	TRBJ2-1	TGCGCCAGCAGCCTGCAAACTAGCGACAATGAGCAGTTCTTC	CASSLQTSDNEQFF
TRBV12-3/TRBV12-4	-	many	TRBJ1-2	TGTGCCAGCAGTTTTGCAGGGTCTAACTATGGCTACACCTTC	CASSFAGSNYGYTF
TRBV5-1	TRBD1	many	TRBJ2-5	TGCGCCAGCAGCTCCGGGACAGGGGGCTTCGAGACCCAGTACTTC	CASSSGTGGFETQYF
TRBV3-1	-	many	TRBJ1-5	TGTGCCAGCAGCCAAGACAGGGGAAATCAGCCCCAGCATTTT	CASSQDRGNQPQHF
TRBV18	-	-	TRBJ2-3	TGTGCCAGCTCGTCAGGGCCTGGGACAGATACGCAGTATTTT	CASSSGPGTDTQYF
TRBV20-1	TRBD2	many	TRBJ2-1	TGCAGTGCTAGCCCAACTAGCGGATTACACAATGAGCAGTTCTTC	CSASPTSGLHNEQFF
TRBV25-1	-	many	TRBJ1-6	TGTGCCAGCAGTGAAGGGGTCGCAACAGGGTTGGAGTATAATTCACCCCTCCACTTT	CASSEGVATGLEYNSPLHF
TRBV4-1	-	few	TRBJ2-7	TGCGCCAGCAGCCAAGGCGGATCCTACGAGCAGTACTTC	CASSQGGSYEQYF
TRBV18	-	few	TRBJ2-1	TGTGCCAGCTCACCACCGGAGGGCCTGGGAAGCAATGAGCAGTTCTTC	CASSPPEGLGSNEQFF
TRBV6-1	-	many	TRBJ1-5	TGTGCCAGAGGGGACGGGAACATCAATCAGCCCCAGCATTTT	CARGDGNINQPQHF
TRBV29-1	-	many	TRBJ2-2	TGCAGCGTGGATGGGGGTCTTATAACCGGGGAGCTGTTTTTT	CSVDGGLITGELFF
TRBV10-3	-	few	TRBJ2-6	TGTGCCATCAGTGCTCTCGCCCCGGGGGGGGCCAACGTCCTGACTTTC	CAISALAPGGANVLTF
TRBV11-2	-	few	TRBJ2-1	TGTGCCAGCAGCCCGGGAGAGGCCAATTCGCGGGTTTTATACAATGAGCAGTTCTTC	CASSPGEANSRVLYNEQFF
TRBV20-1	TRBD1	-	TRBJ2-2	TGCAGTGCTAGAGAGGCCGGGACAGGCAACACCGGGGAGCTGTTTTTT	CSAREAGTGNTGELFF
TRBV7-2	-	few	TRBJ1-3	TGTGCCAGCAGCACCGTCAGCTCTGGAAACACCATATATTTT	CASSTVSSGNTIYF
TRBV20-1	-	-	TRBJ1-1	TGCAGTGCTAAACCCCCGGTCAGCCTGAACACTGAAGCTTTCTTT	CSAKPPVSLNTEAFF
TRBV2	-	few	TRBJ2-5	TGTGCCAGCAGTGAAGCGCCGACAGCTGGGCAAGAGACCCAGTACTTC	CASSEAPTAGQETQYF
TRBV7-9	-	few	TRBJ2-4	TGTGCCAGCAGCCAACCGGGCACCAGCCAAAACATTCAGTACTTC	CASSQPGTSQNIQYF
TRBV9	-	-	TRBJ2-1	TGTGCCAGCAGCGTAGCAGGAAACAATGAGCAGTTCTTC	CASSVAGNNEQFF
TRBV12-3/TRBV12-4	-	many	TRBJ2-1	TGTGCCAGCATCCATAGAGATTTCTTC	CASIHRDFF
TRBV7-2	TRBD2	-	TRBJ2-3	TGTGCCAGCAGCTCGTATTACGGGGGGGCCCGAGCAGATACGCAGTATTTT	CASSSYYGGARADTQYF
TRBV3-1	-	few	TRBJ2-3	TGTGCCAGCAGCCGGACTCAGGCCGCCCGCACAGATACGCAGTATTTT	CASSRTQAARTDTQYF
TRBV5-1	TRBD2	-	TRBJ2-1	TGCGCCAGCAGCCCTAGACTAGCGGGGGGTACCGACTACAATGAGCAGTTCTTC	CASSPRLAGGTDYNEQFF
TRBV5-1	-	-	TRBJ2-5	TGCGCCAGCAGCTTCCGAGGGCAGCGCGACCGAGAGACCCAGTACTTC	CASSFRGQRDRETQYF
TRBV12-3/TRBV12-4	-	-	TRBJ1-3	TGTGCCAGCAGTCTACAGAATCCTGGAAACACCATATATTTT	CASSLQNPGNTIYF
TRBV5-1	-	many	TRBJ2-7	TGCGCCAGCAGCTTGGGCCCCGTTAGCGAGCAGTACTTC	CASSLGPVSEQYF
TRBV5-1	-	few	TRBJ2-7	TGCGCCAGCAGCCCAAGACTAGCAGGGGTTTCGCGAGAGCAGTACTTC	CASSPRLAGVSREQYF
TRBV27	-	many	TRBJ2-7	TGTGCCAGCAGTATCCGGGCCCTCGGAGACGAGCAGTACTTC	CASSIRALGDEQYF
TRBV27	-	-	TRBJ2-7	TGTGCCAGCAGTGTCGGAGTGAGCTCCTACGAGCAGTACTTC	CASSVGVSSYEQYF
TRBV12-3/TRBV12-4	-	-	TRBJ2-3	TGTGCCAGCAGTTCCAGCGCCGAACGCACAGATACGCAGTATTTT	CASSSSAERTDTQYF
TRBV6-1	TRBD1	few	TRBJ1-5	TGTGCCAGCAGTGGCCCCGGGACAGGGCTAAATCAGCCCCAGCATTTT	CASSGPGTGLNQPQHF
TRBV5-5	-	many	TRBJ1-4	TGTGCCAGCAGCTCCGACGGGTTGCGTGAAAAACTGTTTTTT	CASSSDGLREKLFF
TRBV20-1	TRBD1	few	TRBJ2-7	TGCAGTGCTTTAAGAGGCACAGGGGGATACGAGCAGTACTTC	CSALRGTGGYEQYF
TRBV28	-	many	TRBJ2-1	TGTGCCAGCAGTTTAGTGGGGAGTTACAATGAGCAGTTCTTC	CASSLVGSYNEQFF
TRBV7-2	TRBD2	-	TRBJ2-3	TGTGCCAGCAGCTTAGGTCGGACTAGCGGGGGTGAAACAGATACGCAGTATTTT	CASSLGRTSGGETDTQYF
TRBV12-3/TRBV12-4	TRBD1	many	TRBJ1-6	TGTGCCAGCAGCTCCGGGACAGGTGTAAATTCACCCCTCCACTTT	CASSSGTGVNSPLHF
TRBV9	-	-	TRBJ2-5	TGTGCCAGCAGCCCAAGAGGATTCCACCAGGAGACCCAGTACTTC	CASSPRGFHQETQYF
TRBV5-1	-	many	TRBJ2-1	TGCGCCAGCAGCGTCAGTTACAATGAGCAGTTCTTC	CASSVSYNEQFF
TRBV5-6	-	few	TRBJ1-5	TGTGCCAGCAGCTTGAAAGGTCTTGAAGAGCCCCAGCATTTT	CASSLKGLEEPQHF
TRBV7-3	-	-	TRBJ2-1	TGTGCCAGCAGCTTTTCCGGCCACAATGAGCAGTTCTTC	CASSFSGHNEQFF
TRBV29-1	TRBD2	-	TRBJ2-5	TGCAGCGTTGAGGGAGCGGGAGGGCCACTTGGGGAGACCCAGTACTTC	CSVEGAGGPLGETQYF
TRBV5-1	-	many	TRBJ2-3	TGCGCCAGCAGCCCCCCTTCCACAGATACGCAGTATTTT	CASSPPSTDTQYF
TRBV5-6	TRBD1	-	TRBJ2-7	TGTGCCAGCAGCTCCACTGACAGGGCGAGCTCCTACGAGCAGTACTTC	CASSSTDRASSYEQYF
TRBV5-5	TRBD2	few	TRBJ2-1	TGTGCCAGCAGCTTGGTTTTGGCTAGCGGGAGGCAGTACAATGAGCAGTTCTTC	CASSLVLASGRQYNEQFF
TRBV5-5	TRBD1	-	TRBJ2-2	TGTGCCAGCAGCTTGGTGGACAGGGCCCTGAACACCGGGGAGCTGTTTTTT	CASSLVDRALNTGELFF
TRBV9	-	-	TRBJ2-2	TGTGCCAGCAGCGTAGCCCGTCCTCCGGAGAACACCGGGGAGCTGTTTTTT	CASSVARPPENTGELFF
TRBV5-1	TRBD1	-	TRBJ2-7	TGCGCCAGCGACCCCTCCGGACAGGGCTACGAGCAGTACTTC	CASDPSGQGYEQYF
TRBV6-1	-	-	TRBJ2-2	TGTGCCAGCAGTGTGAGGGTAGGCTCCGGGGAGCTGTTTTTT	CASSVRVGSGELFF
TRBV29-1	-	few	TRBJ2-1	TGCAGCGTGCGCGTCTACAATGAGCAGTTCTTC	CSVRVYNEQFF
TRBV7-3	-	many	TRBJ2-4	TGTGCCAGCAGCTTCCCTTCGGGGGACAAAAACATTCAGTACTTC	CASSFPSGDKNIQYF